The source of this T cell receptor (beta chain) is a study of blood T cell repertoires in COVID-19. Study details: Collection of acute and convalescent COVID-19 samples took place in the United States, Italy and Spain.

Germline loops: CDR1 MNHEY, CDR2 SVGAGI. Trimming cost V 6 bases and J 8 bases; bases outside gene matches: 10. This CDR3 region has 14 residues. Methods used by the authors: Reference gene primer amplification gave nucleated cell count estimates. Profiling relied on immunoSEQ multiplex PCR, and the TCRdb table lists in-frame clones only, not all of them. The V and J calls and clone size were taken over from that table, and D and trimming were inferred from the DNA. In the table there are 150,000 or so clones, roughly nine tenths of which are singletons. The chain links TRBV6-5 to TRBJ1-5; TRBD1 matches 7 bases. This clonotype originated in a man aged 45 to 65 with acute or convalescent COVID-19. Sequencing was done on a sample of peripheral blood. For the CDR3, the DNA is TGTGCCAGCAGACTGGAGGGGGCAGGAGAGCCCCAGCATTTT. Its protein is CASRLEGAGEPQHF.